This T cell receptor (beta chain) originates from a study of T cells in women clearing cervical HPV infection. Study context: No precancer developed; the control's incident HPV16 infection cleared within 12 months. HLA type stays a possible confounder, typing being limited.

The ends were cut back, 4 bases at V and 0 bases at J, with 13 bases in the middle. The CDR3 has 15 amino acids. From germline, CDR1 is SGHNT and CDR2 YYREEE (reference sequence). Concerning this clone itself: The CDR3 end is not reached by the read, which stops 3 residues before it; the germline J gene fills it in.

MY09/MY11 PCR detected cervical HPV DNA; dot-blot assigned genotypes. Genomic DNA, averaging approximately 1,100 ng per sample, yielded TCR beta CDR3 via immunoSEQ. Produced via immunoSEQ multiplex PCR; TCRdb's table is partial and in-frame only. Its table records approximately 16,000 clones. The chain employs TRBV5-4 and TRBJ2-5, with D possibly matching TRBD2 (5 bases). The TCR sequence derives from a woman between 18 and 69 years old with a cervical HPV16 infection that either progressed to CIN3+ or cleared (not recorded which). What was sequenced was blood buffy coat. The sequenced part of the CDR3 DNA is TGTGCCAGCAGCGTCAAGACGGGGTACCAAGAGACC. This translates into CASSVKTGYQET. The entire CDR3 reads CASSVKTGYQETQYF. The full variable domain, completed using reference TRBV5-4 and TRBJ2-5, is ETGVTQSPTHLIKTRGQQVTLRCSSQSGHNTVSWYQQALGQGPQFIFQYYREEENGRGNFPPRFSGLQFPNYSSELNVNALELDDSALYLCASSVKTGYQETQYFGPGTRLLVL.